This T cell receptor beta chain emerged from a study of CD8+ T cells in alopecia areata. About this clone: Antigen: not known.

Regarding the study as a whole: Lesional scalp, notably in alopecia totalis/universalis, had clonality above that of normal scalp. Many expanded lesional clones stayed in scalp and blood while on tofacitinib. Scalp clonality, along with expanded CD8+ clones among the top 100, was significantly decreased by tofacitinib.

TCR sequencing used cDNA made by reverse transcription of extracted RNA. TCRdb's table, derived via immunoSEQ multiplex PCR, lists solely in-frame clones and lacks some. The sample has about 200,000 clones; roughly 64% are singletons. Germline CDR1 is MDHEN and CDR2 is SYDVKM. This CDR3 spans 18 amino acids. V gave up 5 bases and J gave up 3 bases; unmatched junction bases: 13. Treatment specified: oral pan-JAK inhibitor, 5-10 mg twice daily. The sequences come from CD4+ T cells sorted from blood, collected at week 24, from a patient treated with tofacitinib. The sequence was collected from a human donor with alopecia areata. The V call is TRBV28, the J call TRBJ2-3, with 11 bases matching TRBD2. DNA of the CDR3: TGTGCCAGCAGTGCCACCACACGACTAGCGGGGTTAACAGATACGCAGTATTTT. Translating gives CASSATTRLAGLTDTQYF.